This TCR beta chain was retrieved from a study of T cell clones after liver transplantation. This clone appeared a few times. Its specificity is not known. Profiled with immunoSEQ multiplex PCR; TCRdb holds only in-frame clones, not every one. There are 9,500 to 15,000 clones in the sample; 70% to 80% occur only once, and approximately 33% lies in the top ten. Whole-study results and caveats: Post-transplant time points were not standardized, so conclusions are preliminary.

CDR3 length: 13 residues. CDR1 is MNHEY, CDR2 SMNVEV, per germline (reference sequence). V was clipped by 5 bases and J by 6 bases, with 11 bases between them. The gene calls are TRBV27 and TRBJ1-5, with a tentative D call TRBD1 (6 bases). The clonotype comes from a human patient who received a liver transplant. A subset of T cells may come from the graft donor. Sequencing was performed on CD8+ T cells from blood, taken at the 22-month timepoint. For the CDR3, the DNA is TGTGCCAGCAGTGTTGGGGGCTTTCAGCCCCAGCATTTT. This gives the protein CASSVGGFQPQHF.